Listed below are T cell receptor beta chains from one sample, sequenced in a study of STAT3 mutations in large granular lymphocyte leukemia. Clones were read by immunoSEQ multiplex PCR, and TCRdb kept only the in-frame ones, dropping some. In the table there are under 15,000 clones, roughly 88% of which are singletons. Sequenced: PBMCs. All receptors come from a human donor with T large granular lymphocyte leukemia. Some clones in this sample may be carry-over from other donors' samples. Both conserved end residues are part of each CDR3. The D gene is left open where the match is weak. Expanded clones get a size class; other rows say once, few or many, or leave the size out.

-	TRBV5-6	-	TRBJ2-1	CASSRTGRSYNEQFF	TGTGCCAGCAGCCGGACCGGCAGGTCCTACAATGAGCAGTTCTTC
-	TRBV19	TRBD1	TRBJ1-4	CASSLDRLGEKLFF	TGTGCCAGTAGTTTGGACAGGTTGGGGGAAAAACTGTTTTTT
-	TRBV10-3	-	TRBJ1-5	CAARYESNQPQHF	TGTGCCGCACGGTATGAGAGCAATCAGCCCCAGCATTTT
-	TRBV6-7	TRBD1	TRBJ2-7	CASSYPTGGYEQYF	TGTGCCAGCAGTTACCCGACAGGGGGATACGAGCAGTACTTC
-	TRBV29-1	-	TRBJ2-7	CSVGPGSSYEQYF	TGCAGCGTAGGACCGGGGAGCTCCTACGAGCAGTACTTC
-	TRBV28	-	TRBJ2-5	CASRPGAETQYF	TGTGCCAGCAGACCGGGGGCCGAGACCCAGTACTTC
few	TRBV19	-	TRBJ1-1	CASTRWVEAFF	TGTGCCAGTACCCGGTGGGTTGAAGCTTTCTTT
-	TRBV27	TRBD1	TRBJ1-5	CASSFRQGGQPQHF	TGTGCCAGCAGTTTCCGACAGGGAGGACAGCCCCAGCATTTT
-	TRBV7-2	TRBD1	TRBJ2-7	CASSLLGQASYEQYF	TGTGCCAGCAGCTTGCTTGGACAGGCGTCCTACGAGCAGTACTTC
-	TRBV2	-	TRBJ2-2	CARLLGTGELFF	TGTGCCAGACTATTGGGCACCGGGGAGCTGTTTTTT
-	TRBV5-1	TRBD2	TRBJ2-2	CASSVGTTDTGELFF	TGCGCCAGCAGCGTCGGGACTACGGACACCGGGGAGCTGTTTTTT
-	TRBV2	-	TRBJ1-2	CASSEGEGLPSFGYTF	TGTGCCAGCAGTGAAGGGGAGGGCCTCCCGAGTTTTGGCTACACCTTC